This entry lists 3 T cell receptor beta chains sequenced from one sample in a study of blood T cell repertoires in COVID-19 (dated by TCRdb to 2020 to 2021). Receptors were amplified or captured by the immunoSEQ multiplex PCR assay. As stored in TCRdb, this immuneACCESS dataset retains in-frame rearrangements with V and J assigned. A fraction of the clones does not appear; measured against another copy, unresolved V genes explain less than half of the discrepancy, and the remainder lacks a known reason. The sample table holds a few hundred thousand clones, of which 80% to 90% were seen once. 1.9% of the sample belongs to the ten largest clones. What was sequenced was PBMCs or T cells enriched from blood (not recorded which). The receptors here all came from a woman aged 45-65 years who had recovered from COVID-19.

This CDR3 is CASSIRTELFF. CDR3 sequence (DNA): TGTGCCAGCAGCATTCGGACTGAGCTGTTTTTT. V and J are TRBV12-3 or TRBV12-4 and TRBJ1-4; D is undetermined. The V end lost 6 bases, the J end lost 14 bases, and 13 bases lay between the germline ends. CDR3 length: 11 residues.

CDR3 amino acids: CASRGSGSYNEQFF. CDR3 DNA sequence: TGTGCCAGCAGGGGAAGCGGCTCCTACAATGAGCAGTTCTTC. The chain recombines TRBV7-8 with TRBJ2-1; maybe TRBD2 (5 bases). This CDR3 has 14 residues. CDR1 and CDR2 from the germline V gene are SGHVS and FQNEAQ. V lost 6 bases and J lost 0, with 9 bases in between. The whole variable domain, filled in from reference TRBV7-8 and TRBJ2-1, reads GAGVSQSPRYKVAKRGQDVALRCDPISGHVSLFWYQQALGQGPEFLTYFQNEAQLDKSGLPSDRFFAERPEGSVSTLKIQRTQQEDSAVYLCASRGSGSYNEQFFGPGTRLTVL.

This chain joins TRBV24-1 and TRBJ2-1, with D tentatively TRBD1 (6 bases). CDR1 and CDR2 from the germline V gene are KGHDR and SFDVKD. Trimming pared 4 bases from V and 4 bases from J, leaving 16 bases between. The CDR3 is 16 amino acids. CDR3 nucleotide sequence: TGTGCCACCAGTGACCGGACAGTTGGCGGTTACAATGAGCAGTTCTTC. Translating gives CATSDRTVGGYNEQFF.